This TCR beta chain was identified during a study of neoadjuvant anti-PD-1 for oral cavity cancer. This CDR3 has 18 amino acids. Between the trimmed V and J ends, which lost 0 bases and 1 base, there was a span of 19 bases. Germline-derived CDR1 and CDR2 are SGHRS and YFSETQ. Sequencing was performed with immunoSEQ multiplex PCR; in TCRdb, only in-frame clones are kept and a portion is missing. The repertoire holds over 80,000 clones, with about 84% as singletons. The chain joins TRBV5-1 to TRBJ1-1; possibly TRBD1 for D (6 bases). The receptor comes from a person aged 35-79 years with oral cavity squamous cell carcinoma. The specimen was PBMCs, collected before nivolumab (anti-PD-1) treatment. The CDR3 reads CASSLDGARGISNTEAFF. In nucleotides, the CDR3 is TGCGCCAGCAGCTTGGATGGGGCCAGGGGAATCTCGAACACTGAAGCTTTCTTT.